What follows are 11 T cell receptor beta chains derived from one specimen sequenced in a study of T cells expressing NK-cell markers. TCRdb reanalyzed the 5' RACE reads, giving one entry per CDR3 protein sequence and no DNA. The sample table sets out about 150,000 distinct CDR3 sequences. The sequenced sample consisted of blood T cells: a sorted CD56 or NKG2C T cell subset, CD4+ or CD8+ T cells, or bulk PBMC T cells (not recorded which). These receptors all come from a woman in her forties or fifties in good health.

This chain links TRBV3-1 with TRBJ1-2. CDR1 and CDR2 (germline): LGHDT, YNNKEL (reference sequence). This CDR3 has 15 amino acids. CDR3: CASSQGTGLNYGYTF.

The chain links TRBV7-9 to TRBJ1-2; absent DNA, TCRdb's TRBD1 call cannot be checked. Germline V gives CDR1 SEHNR, CDR2 FQNEAQ (reference sequence). CDR3 length equals 15 residues. The CDR3: CASSDYVGTEGGYTF.

The chain couples TRBV20-1 to TRBJ2-1; TCRdb's assignment of TRBD2 cannot be checked, as there is no DNA. This CDR3 has 18 residues. Germline V CDR1 and CDR2: DFQATT, SNEGSKA (reference sequence). This chain's CDR3 is CSAKTSGSPWSSYNEQFF.

The chain joins TRBV3-1 to TRBJ2-1. Per germline, CDR1 LGHDT and CDR2 YNNKEL (reference sequence). The CDR3 runs 17 residues. This CDR3 is CASSQGISGSGRNEQFF.

The J gene is TRBJ2-7, the V gene TRBV5-1; the D call of TRBD2 rests on TCRdb alone, since no DNA is present to check it. Germline assignment: CDR1 SGHRS and CDR2 YFSETQ. CDR3 size: 15 residues. The CDR3 reads CASSLESPMGTRQYF.

The chain combines TRBV10-3 with TRBJ1-1; the D call from TCRdb, TRBD1, cannot be confirmed without DNA. This CDR3 comprises 15 residues. Germline CDR1 reads ENHRY; CDR2 reads SYGVKD. CDR3 protein: CAISGRGDGNTEAFF.

The rearrangement joins TRBV10-3 to TRBJ1-1; TCRdb returns TRBD1, unconfirmable since there is no DNA. Germline V lookup: CDR1 ENHRY, CDR2 SYGVKD. The CDR3 sequence is 16 residues long. The CDR3 loop reads CAIGAGQGFKGTEAFF.

This rearrangement joins TRBV2 to TRBJ2-3; TCRdb names TRBD2, which stays unverified in the absence of DNA. From germline, CDR1 is SNHLY and CDR2 FYNNEI. The CDR3 spans 14 residues. CDR3 sequence: CASTAASGTDTQYF.

This CDR3 is CASSFIGHQQETQYF. The chain employs TRBV27 and TRBJ2-5; TCRdb calls TRBD1, which cannot be checked without DNA. Germline V lookup: CDR1 MNHEY, CDR2 SMNVEV (reference sequence). The CDR3 totals 15 residues.

This sequence joins TRBV12-3 or TRBV12-4 and TRBJ1-2; no DNA is available, so the TRBD1 call from TCRdb remains unchecked. The CDR3 is made up of 13 amino acids. The CDR3 loop reads CASSFPDGTGYTF.

The chain uses TRBV12-3 or TRBV12-4 and TRBJ2-6; the TCRdb D gene call, TRBD1, has no DNA to confirm it. The CDR3 is 17 residues long. The CDR3 here is CASGTPGDHSGANVLTF.